One and the same sample provided the 15 T cell receptor beta chains below, sequenced in a study of shared clonotypes between healthy human individuals (TCRdb year 2020). Library preparation was by the immunoSEQ multiplex PCR assay. TCRdb retrieved this table from immuneACCESS and kept in-frame rearrangements only. Not all clones are present; in checked studies, unresolved V genes account for under half, and no reason is known for the remainder. The sample table holds more than 2,000,000 clones, of which over 90% were seen once. Roughly 0.36% of the sample rests with the top ten. The specimen was naive CD4+ T cells from PBMCs. According to the study, the label for this sample's cell subset or site signals: CD45RA+ positively selected. These receptors came from a man aged 18 to 29 in good health. Some clones in this sample may be carry-over from other donors' samples.

The CDR3 sequence is CASSLSRAILQETQYF. CDR3 in DNA: TGTGCCAGCTCACTTTCTCGTGCAATACTCCAAGAGACCCAGTACTTC. The rearrangement links TRBV18 to TRBJ2-5; no firm D call. CDR3 length equals 16 residues. Trimming pared 4 bases from V and 1 base from J, leaving 16 bases between. Germline V gene data show CDR1 as KGHSH and CDR2 as LQKENI.

Only one count was recorded for this clone. At one boundary the junction diverges from the germline segment, which might be a read error. The CDR3 DNA sequence: TGTGCCAGCAGCCATAACCTAGCGGGAGTTAGGCTCTTC. This sequence encodes CASSHNLAGVRLF. The chain uses TRBV14 and TRBJ2-1, with 10 bases lining up with TRBD2. This CDR3 spans 13 amino acids. Germline-derived CDR1 and CDR2 are SGHDN and FVKESK.

V gene TRBV6-1 combines with J gene TRBJ2-1; D ambiguous. This CDR3 spans 12 amino acids. Germline V gene sequence: CDR1 MNHNS, CDR2 SASEGT. V lost 11 bases and J lost 9, with 17 bases in between. CDR3: CAATLDTSEQFF. The CDR3 bases are TGTGCCGCCACCCTGGATACGAGTGAGCAGTTCTTC.

As regards this clone: One end of the junction is discordant with germline, which a read error may explain. The V call is TRBV4-2, the J call TRBJ2-7; the D gene is possibly TRBD1 (5 bases). Germline V CDR1 and CDR2: LGHNA, YNFKEQ. The CDR3 is 16 residues long. The DNA for the CDR3 is TGTGCCAGCAGCCAAGATGGGGCCTACCTCTCCTGCGAGCAGTACTTC. Protein: CASSQDGAYLSCEQYF.

The chain is built from TRBV11-2 and TRBJ2-3; tentative D call: TRBD1 (6 bases). The CDR3 length is 15 residues. The V end was cut by 4 bases, the J end by 0 bases, with 11 bases between. Germline loops: CDR1 SGHAT, CDR2 FQNNGV. CDR3 loop: CASSSGTTSTDTQYF. The DNA for the CDR3 is TGTGCCAGCAGCTCCGGGACAACTAGCACAGATACGCAGTATTTT.

The chain recombines TRBV5-1 with TRBJ2-2; TRBD1 aligns across 9 bases. V lost 4 bases, J lost 5 bases, and 9 bases stayed unmatched. From germline, CDR1 is SGHRS and CDR2 YFSETQ. CDR3 length equals 16 residues. The CDR3 is CASSLAPTGGTGELFF. CDR3 DNA sequence: TGCGCCAGCAGCCTGGCCCCGACAGGGGGGACCGGGGAGCTGTTTTTT.

This chain links TRBV2 with TRBJ2-5, with TRBD1 matching over 7 bases. J gave up 4 bases and V 7 bases, and 9 bases lay outside the gene matches. The length of the CDR3 is 14 residues. CDR1 is SNHLY, CDR2 FYNNEI, per germline. CDR3 sequence (DNA): TGTGCCAGCATCCAGACAGGGTTCGGAGAGACCCAGTACTTC. It specifies CASIQTGFGETQYF.

The chain links TRBV2 to TRBJ2-7; perhaps D is TRBD1 or TRBD2 (5 bases each). The CDR3 loop spans 13 amino acids. Deletions cut 3 bases from V and 0 bases from J, with 6 bases between. CDR1 SNHLY and CDR2 FYNNEI come from the germline V gene. Here the CDR3 reads CASSEGVSYEQYF. CDR3 sequence (DNA): TGTGCCAGCAGTGAGGGGGTCTCCTACGAGCAGTACTTC.

The chain has TRBV2 and TRBJ2-7, with 11 bases identical to TRBD1. Germline V gives CDR1 SNHLY, CDR2 FYNNEI. The CDR3 runs 13 residues. Unmatched junction bases numbered 5, after V lost 7 bases and J lost 6 bases. The CDR3 nucleotides read TGTGCCAGCACCGGGACAGGGGGGAGCGAGCAGTACTTC. Its protein product is CASTGTGGSEQYF.

This chain links TRBV7-6 with TRBJ2-7; D possibly matches TRBD1 or TRBD2 (5 bases each). V was shortened by 1 base and J by 6 bases, with 28 bases between the two germline ends. The CDR3 spans 19 residues. Germline V CDR1 and CDR2: SGHVS, FNYEAQ. The CDR3 protein is CASSLEFSAEGAYGGEQYF. CDR3 DNA: TGTGCCAGCAGCTTAGAGTTTTCAGCTGAAGGGGCTTATGGGGGCGAGCAGTACTTC.

The J gene is TRBJ1-2, the V gene TRBV4-3; TRBD1 matches at 8 bases. The CDR3 is made up of 15 amino acids. Germline CDR1 is LGHNA and CDR2 is YSLEER. J was trimmed by 8 bases and V by 0 bases; bases with no gene match: 8. In nucleotides, the CDR3 is TGCGCCAGCAGCCAAGATTTCCAGGGGGCTCAAGGCTACACCTTC. Amino acid sequence: CASSQDFQGAQGYTF.

This rearrangement joins TRBV28 to TRBJ2-2; TRBD2 aligns across 8 bases. The germline V gene encodes CDR1 MDHEN and CDR2 SYDVKM. The CDR3 has 14 residues. The J segment lost 4 bases and the V segment lost 6 bases, leaving 4 bases of the junction unmatched. For the CDR3, the DNA is TGTGCCAGCAGGCCGGGGGGGGCCACCGGGGAGCTGTTTTTT. Translation: CASRPGGATGELFF.

This clone was seen a single time. The V gene is TRBV6-6, the J gene TRBJ2-7, with unresolved D. Germline lookup yields CDR1 MNHNY and CDR2 SVGAGI (reference sequence). The CDR3 totals 12 residues. The V gene lost 6 bases and the J gene lost 5 bases, with 11 bases spanning the gap. The chain's CDR3 is CASSPFANEQYF. The CDR3 nucleotides read TGTGCCAGCAGCCCCTTTGCTAACGAGCAGTACTTC.

CDR3 region: CASSPRPLETQYF. CDR3 DNA sequence: TGTGCCAGCAGCCCGAGACCCTTAGAGACCCAGTACTTC. The rearrangement joins TRBV5-6 to TRBJ2-5, with unresolved D. Germline V CDR1 and CDR2: SGHDT, YYEEEE. V was clipped by 4 bases and J by 4 bases, with 11 bases between them. The CDR3 is 13 residues long.

This clone was counted once. The rearrangement uses TRBV5-1 and TRBJ2-1; TRBD2 matches at 9 bases. V was pared by 0 bases and J by 7 bases, with 8 bases of the junction left unmatched. This CDR3 spans 16 amino acids. Germline CDR1 is SGHRS and CDR2 is YFSETQ. Written as DNA, the CDR3 is TGCGCCAGCAGCTTGGTACTTAGCGGGAGTGGAAATGAGCAGTTCTTC. It translates to CASSLVLSGSGNEQFF.